One sample yielded the 20 T cell receptor beta chains listed below, sequenced in a study of T cells in Graves' hyperthyroidism and ophthalmopathy. There were TCR beta CDR3 regions amplified from RNA transcripts. First-round RT-PCR of the TCR CDR3 relied on the HTBI primer set. TCRdb re-called the multiplex PCR reads with MiXCR, one entry per CDR3 protein. The table lists over 650,000 distinct CDR3 sequences, just under 45% of them singletons. The specimen was peripheral blood or thyroid tissue (not recorded which). These receptors all stem from an adult man with Graves' disease, either hyperthyroidism or ophthalmopathy (not recorded which).

This clonotype has only a few counts. A read error may account for a junction end that differs from germline. The V call is TRBV7-7, the J call TRBJ2-3, with 9 bases matching TRBD1. Germline-derived CDR1 and CDR2 are SSHAT and FNYEAQ (reference sequence). There are 14 residues in the CDR3. The CDR3 region is CASSRQGEMDTQYF. The DNA of the CDR3 is TGTGCTAGCAGCCGACAGGGGGAGATGGATACGCAGTATTTT.

The CDR3 sequence is CASSSSSGANTGELFF. In nucleotides, the CDR3 is TGTGCCAGCAGCTCTTCTAGCGGAGCGAACACCGGGGAGCTGTTTTTT. The chain couples TRBV7-6 to TRBJ2-2; 7 positions agree with TRBD2. With V trimmed by 4 bases and J by 0 bases, 5 bases remained unmatched. The V gene's germline CDR1 is SGHVS and CDR2 FNYEAQ. The CDR3 is 16 residues long.

This clonotype was recorded many times. V is TRBV20-1 and J is TRBJ1-2; D is undetermined. The ends were cut back, 0 bases at V and 4 bases at J, with 6 bases in the middle. This CDR3 region has 12 residues. CDR1 and CDR2 (germline): DFQATT, SNEGSKA (reference sequence). CDR3: CSARDDSYGYTF. CDR3 in DNA: TGCAGTGCTAGAGACGACTCCTATGGCTACACCTTC.

V and J are TRBV12-3 or TRBV12-4 and TRBJ2-5, with 8 bases fitting TRBD2. V trimming: 7 bases; J trimming: 5 bases; junction bases outside the gene matches: 6. This CDR3 contains 13 residues. CDR3 in amino acids: CASNLSGAETQYF. The CDR3 DNA sequence: TGTGCCAGCAACCTTAGCGGGGCGGAGACCCAGTACTTC.

The chain recombines TRBV20-1 with TRBJ1-5; 9 bases match TRBD1. The V gene's germline CDR1 is DFQATT and CDR2 SNEGSKA (reference sequence). This CDR3 is 15 amino acids long. Trimming took 4 bases from V and 4 from J; bases not matched to a gene: 8. This CDR3 is CSATTGTGSNQPQHF. In DNA, the CDR3 is TGCAGTGCTACGACCGGGACAGGGAGTAATCAGCCCCAGCATTTT.

The rearrangement links TRBV29-1 to TRBJ1-4; 7 positions agree with TRBD1. V shed 5 bases and J 13 bases; nucleotides not matched to a gene: 13. There are 13 residues in the CDR3. CDR1 is SQVTM and CDR2 is ANQGSEA in the germline V gene. DNA of the CDR3: TGCAGCGTTCGCCGACAGGGCGGTGTAACACTGTTTTTT. It is translated as CSVRRQGGVTLFF.

This clonotype occurred once. The chain uses TRBV15 and TRBJ2-5; 9 nucleotides agree with TRBD1. CDR1 is LNHNV, CDR2 YYDKDF, per germline (reference sequence). This CDR3 has 15 residues. V lost 5 bases, J lost 4 bases, and 8 bases stayed unmatched. The DNA for the CDR3 is TGTGCCACCAGCGAACCGGGACAGGGAAGAGAGACCCAGTACTTC. It codes for CATSEPGQGRETQYF.

The V and J genes are TRBV7-8 and TRBJ2-7, with D uncertain. This CDR3 has 14 amino acids. Deletions cut 2 bases from V and 2 bases from J, with 10 bases between. Per the germline V gene, CDR1 is SGHVS and CDR2 is FQNEAQ. CDR3: CASSLSGWTYEQYF. The CDR3, as DNA: TGTGCCAGCAGCTTATCCGGGTGGACCTACGAGCAGTACTTC.

This clonotype was detected many times. The chain has TRBV7-3 and TRBJ2-5, with no clear D. Looked up from germline, CDR1 is SGHTA and CDR2 is FQGTGA. With 2 bases removed from V and 2 bases from J, the gap between germline ends came to 12 bases. This CDR3 contains 15 residues. The CDR3 DNA follows: TGTGCCAGCAGCTTATCTCCGGCAGCTCAAGAGACCCAGTACTTC. Encoded protein: CASSLSPAAQETQYF.

The chain uses TRBV20-1 and TRBJ1-2; D is possibly TRBD1 (5 bases). This CDR3 has 12 residues. The germline V and J ends were trimmed by 3 bases and 5 bases, with 10 bases remaining between them. The germline gives CDR1 DFQATT, CDR2 SNEGSKA (reference sequence). Here the CDR3 DNA reads TGCAGTGCTAGTGAGGGGATTTATGGCTACACCTTC. It yields the protein CSASEGIYGYTF.

The chain couples TRBV20-1 to TRBJ2-5; 9 bases fit TRBD2. V was pared by 4 bases and J by 5 bases, with 5 bases of the junction left unmatched. The CDR3 length is 13 residues. Germline V gives CDR1 DFQATT, CDR2 SNEGSKA (reference sequence). The CDR3 DNA follows: TGCAGTGCTACTGATAGCGGGAGCGAGACCCAGTACTTC. It yields the protein CSATDSGSETQYF.

At least ten counts were recorded for this clonotype. The V and J genes are TRBV9 and TRBJ1-3; possibly TRBD1 for D (6 bases). The CDR3 sequence is 15 residues long. CDR1 is SGDLS and CDR2 is YYNGEE in the germline V gene. V lost 0 bases and J lost 0, with 7 bases in between. CDR3 residues: CASSVAGASGNTIYF. For the CDR3, the DNA is TGTGCCAGCAGCGTAGCGGGGGCCTCTGGAAACACCATATATTTT.

This clonotype was picked up a small number of times. The chain employs TRBV9 and TRBJ1-1, with no clear D. Per germline, CDR1 SGDLS and CDR2 YYNGEE. There are 13 residues in the CDR3. V was pared by 4 bases and J by 3 bases, with 10 bases between. The CDR3 DNA is TGTGCCAGCAGCCCTGGGTGGGACACTGAAGCTTTCTTT. This codes for CASSPGWDTEAFF.

This clonotype was counted a single time. The rearrangement uses TRBV19 and TRBJ1-1; D is perhaps TRBD1 (6 bases). Germline loops: CDR1 LNHDA, CDR2 SQIVND (reference sequence). Trimming cost V 5 bases and J 0 bases, with 16 bases left between them. The CDR3 runs to 16 residues. In DNA form, the CDR3 reads TGTGCCAGTAGTGGGGGGCAGGGAGGCTTGAACACTGAAGCTTTCTTT. As protein: CASSGGQGGLNTEAFF.

The chain has TRBV29-1 and TRBJ1-2; possible D gene TRBD1, 5 bases. Germline CDR1 SQVTM, CDR2 ANQGSEA. Trimming cost V 8 bases and J 7 bases, with 11 bases left between them. CDR3 length: 10 amino acids. The CDR3 DNA reads as TGCAGCCTGGGACCTAGTGGCTACACCTTC. It codes for CSLGPSGYTF.

The chain carries TRBV7-9 and TRBJ2-6; D unresolved. CDR3 length equals 13 residues. The germline CDR1 and CDR2 sequences are SEHNR and FQNEAQ (reference sequence). With 11 bases removed from V and 4 bases from J, the gap between germline ends came to 12 bases. DNA of the CDR3: TGTGCCGCCACCCGAGTCGGGGCCAACGTCCTGACTTTC. It yields the protein CAATRVGANVLTF.

This clonotype was observed many times. This chain joins TRBV25-1 and TRBJ2-5, with 8 nucleotides matching TRBD1. Trimming cost V 2 bases and J 2 bases; bases outside gene matches: 4. Per germline, CDR1 MGHDK and CDR2 SYGVNS. The CDR3 contains 15 residues. CDR3 bases: TGTGCCAGCAGTGAACGCAGGGGGCATCAAGAGACCCAGTACTTC. Translated, it gives CASSERRGHQETQYF.

Worth noting for this clonotype: At one end the junction does not follow the germline gene, possibly because of a read error. CDR3: CASSGNRRGSGNTIYF. CDR3 nucleotides: TGTGCTAGCAGCGGGAACAGGAGAGGCTCTGGAAACACCATATATTTT. The rearrangement joins TRBV7-7 to TRBJ1-3, with a weak D call TRBD1 (5 bases). The CDR3 is made up of 16 amino acids. The germline V gene encodes CDR1 SSHAT and CDR2 FNYEAQ (reference sequence).

This clonotype came up once. A clone one base away is much larger, so this may be a read error. This chain links TRBV12-3 or TRBV12-4 with TRBJ1-6; 7 bases line up with TRBD1. The CDR3 has 14 residues. CDR3 sequence reads: CASSITGANSSLHF. The DNA for the CDR3 is TGTGCCAGCAGTATCACAGGGGCCAATTCATCCCTCCACTTT.

This clonotype appeared many times. This rearrangement joins TRBV7-2 to TRBJ2-7, with D tentatively TRBD1 or TRBD2 (5 bases each). From germline, CDR1 is SGHTA and CDR2 FQGNSA. This CDR3 is built from 14 residues. V gave up 2 bases and J gave up 0 bases, with 8 bases separating them. The CDR3 DNA reads as TGTGCCAGCAGCTTACTGGGACCCTCCTACGAGCAGTACTTC. Amino acid sequence: CASSLLGPSYEQYF.